The clone carrying this T cell receptor beta chain was observed at least ten times. Its specificity is unknown. These data originate in a study of CD8 T cells in ankylosing spondylitis. Researchers built TCR beta libraries using quantitative 5'-RACE with molecular barcodes. TCRdb reprocessed the 5' RACE reads with MiXCR, giving one entry per CDR3 protein. The sample holds about 220,000 distinct CDR3 sequences; about 26% are singletons and the top ten take just over 6.5%. Study findings and constraints: Some of the motif variants had earlier been found in reactive arthritis patients' fluid and blood. Characteristic of ankylosing spondylitis blood, it appeared, was a TCR beta motif comprising about 8 highly homologous variants.

The CDR3 loop spans 15 amino acids. The germline gives CDR1 SGHRS, CDR2 YFSETQ. V was pared by 2 bases and J by 0 bases, with 9 bases between. The chain recombines TRBV5-1 with TRBJ2-1, with a possible D match to TRBD2 (5 bases). The specimen sequenced was blood, either unsorted or a sorted T cell fraction (not recorded which). The clonotype comes from a male donor with ankylosing spondylitis or in good health (not recorded which). Here the CDR3 DNA reads TGCGCCAGCAGCTTCTTAGCGAGCTCCTACAATGAGCAGTTCTTC. Protein: CASSFLASSYNEQFF.